The rows below give T cell receptor beta chains drawn from one sample of a study of blood T cell repertoires in COVID-19. Data came from immunoSEQ multiplex PCR; TCRdb stores just in-frame clones and leaves some out. The sample holds tens of thousands of clones; over 65% are singletons and the top ten take about an eighth. The sample taken for sequencing was peripheral blood. Receptor source: a human donor in a cohort sampled during active COVID-19. The CDR3 runs from the conserved cysteine through the conserved F or W. D genes are given only for firm matches. A row's size may be missing; if present it is once, few, many or a size class.

14,NA,once,TRBV4-2,TRBJ1-1,CASSQDIRGTEAFF,TGTGCCAGCAGCCAAGATATCAGGGGCACTGAAGCTTTCTTT
15,TRBD1,NA,TRBV6-5,TRBJ2-7,CASSSFGTGGYEQYF,TGTGCCAGCAGTTCGTTCGGGACAGGGGGCTACGAGCAGTACTTC
16,NA,NA,TRBV4-1,TRBJ2-1,CASSQLLDAAYNEQFF,TGCGCCAGCAGCCAATTGTTGGATGCGGCCTACAATGAGCAGTTCTTC
17,NA,NA,TRBV7-2,TRBJ2-7,CASSLGQGTPSSYEQYF,TGTGCCAGCAGCTTAGGGCAGGGGACGCCAAGCTCCTACGAGCAGTACTTC
15,NA,NA,TRBV2,TRBJ2-2,CASSVEGANTGELFF,TGTGCCAGCAGTGTTGAAGGGGCGAACACCGGGGAGCTGTTTTTT
13,TRBD2,few,TRBV18,TRBJ2-5,CASSRGGGETQYF,TGTGCCAGCTCACGCGGCGGGGGAGAGACCCAGTACTTC
16,NA,NA,TRBV7-2,TRBJ2-3,CASRRFGGEFPDTQYF,TGTGCCAGCAGACGGTTCGGCGGGGAGTTCCCAGATACGCAGTATTTT
13,TRBD1,NA,TRBV12-3/TRBV12-4,TRBJ1-4,CASATGGFGKLFF,TGTGCCAGCGCGACAGGGGGCTTTGGAAAACTGTTTTTT
13,TRBD1,few,TRBV7-3,TRBJ2-7,CASSLGQNYEQYF,TGTGCCAGCAGCTTGGGACAGAACTACGAGCAGTACTTC
16,NA,NA,TRBV19,TRBJ1-2,CASSPRPSAGNYGYTF,TGTGCCAGTAGTCCACGCCCGTCGGCAGGGAACTATGGCTACACCTTC
15,TRBD1,few,TRBV28,TRBJ2-3,CASSRTGGLTDTQYF,TGTGCCAGCAGCCGGACAGGGGGCCTCACAGATACGCAGTATTTT
13,TRBD2,NA,TRBV6-5,TRBJ2-7,CAGRREGAYEQYF,TGTGCCGGGAGGAGGGAGGGCGCCTACGAGCAGTACTTC
17,TRBD1,NA,TRBV15,TRBJ1-1,CATSRDGRGQPTPEAFF,TGTGCCACCAGCAGAGATGGAAGGGGACAGCCTACCCCTGAAGCTTTCTTT
16,TRBD1,NA,TRBV10-3,TRBJ2-6,CASDRGEVSGANVLTF,TGTGCCTCCGACAGGGGGGAAGTTTCTGGGGCCAACGTCCTGACTTTC
14,NA,NA,TRBV18,TRBJ1-4,CASSGQGGNEKLFF,TGTGCCAGCTCCGGGCAGGGCGGTAATGAAAAACTGTTTTTT
16,NA,NA,TRBV7-8,TRBJ1-3,CASSPKQASSGNTIYF,TGTGCCAGCAGCCCAAAACAGGCCAGCTCTGGAAACACCATATATTTT
17,TRBD2,NA,TRBV11-2,TRBJ2-1,CASSLDRLASGGNEQFF,TGTGCCAGCAGCTTAGATCGGTTGGCTAGCGGGGGGAATGAGCAGTTCTTC
15,NA,NA,TRBV30,TRBJ1-4,CAWSVRVTDNEKLFF,TGTGCCTGGAGTGTAAGGGTGACAGATAATGAAAAACTGTTTTTT
16,TRBD1,once,TRBV28,TRBJ1-1,CASSFIQGAGNTEAFF,TGTGCCAGCAGTTTCATACAGGGGGCTGGGAACACTGAAGCTTTCTTT
14,NA,once,TRBV30,TRBJ1-5,CAWTAGFSNQPQHF,TGTGCCTGGACCGCGGGCTTTTCAAATCAGCCCCAGCATTTT
16,TRBD2,NA,TRBV29-1,TRBJ2-1,CSVLGLAGAGTNEQFF,TGCAGCGTACTCGGACTAGCGGGAGCAGGGACGAATGAGCAGTTCTTC
13,TRBD1,few,TRBV2,TRBJ1-5,CASNRGYNQPQHF,TGTGCCAGCAACAGGGGGTACAATCAGCCCCAGCATTTT
13,NA,NA,TRBV12-3/TRBV12-4,TRBJ1-2,CASGNIRGYGYTF,TGTGCCAGCGGGAATATTAGGGGGTATGGCTACACCTTC
16,NA,NA,TRBV5-6,TRBJ2-4,CASSLARDLAKNIQYF,TGTGCCAGCAGCTTGGCCCGGGACTTAGCCAAAAACATTCAGTACTTC
16,NA,NA,TRBV10-1,TRBJ2-3,CASSESKPGAADTQYF,TGCGCCAGCAGTGAGTCGAAACCGGGTGCGGCAGATACGCAGTATTTT
15,NA,NA,TRBV7-2,TRBJ2-4,CASSSSREAKNIQYF,TGTGCCAGCAGCTCGTCACGGGAAGCCAAAAACATTCAGTACTTC
13,NA,NA,TRBV7-3,TRBJ1-5,CASSFSFLRPQHF,TGTGCCAGCAGCTTCTCATTTCTACGACCCCAGCATTTT
14,TRBD1,NA,TRBV30,TRBJ2-7,CAWTPPGQGYEQYF,TGTGCCTGGACTCCCCCGGGACAGGGTTACGAGCAGTACTTC
13,NA,once,TRBV28,TRBJ2-7,CASTVGGTKEQYF,TGTGCCAGCACTGTAGGGGGAACTAAAGAGCAGTACTTC
16,TRBD2,NA,TRBV6-5,TRBJ2-1,CASSYFSGRAHNEQFF,TGTGCCAGCAGTTACTTCAGCGGGAGGGCGCACAATGAGCAGTTCTTC
15,TRBD2,NA,TRBV3-1/TRBV3-2,TRBJ2-7,CASSFRTSGSYEQYF,TGTGCCAGCAGCTTTCGGACTAGCGGGAGCTACGAGCAGTACTTC
16,TRBD1,NA,TRBV11-3,TRBJ2-7,CASSTSGTGPVNEQYF,TGTGCCAGCAGCACATCCGGGACAGGGCCCGTAAACGAGCAGTACTTC
15,NA,NA,TRBV7-2,TRBJ1-5,CASSLYWAYNQPQHF,TGTGCCAGCAGCTTATATTGGGCCTATAATCAGCCCCAGCATTTT
15,TRBD1,NA,TRBV2,TRBJ2-1,CASSRDRGRDNEQFF,TGTGCCAGCAGTAGGGACAGGGGCAGGGACAATGAGCAGTTCTTC
17,NA,NA,TRBV21-1,TRBJ2-5,CASSPPRGDKLQETQYF,TGTGCCAGCAGCCCACCAAGAGGGGACAAGCTCCAAGAGACCCAGTACTTC
16,TRBD1,once,TRBV5-1,TRBJ2-2,CASSPLGQANTGELFF,TGCGCCAGCAGCCCCTTGGGACAGGCGAACACCGGGGAGCTGTTTTTT
16,TRBD1,few,TRBV5-1,TRBJ2-7,CASSFLLDRTSYEQYF,TGCGCCAGCAGCTTCTTACTGGACAGGACATCCTACGAGCAGTACTTC
15,TRBD1,few,TRBV10-3,TRBJ1-1,CAISGGTAGPQGAFF,TGTGCCATCAGTGGCGGGACAGCCGGCCCCCAAGGAGCTTTCTTT
15,TRBD1,NA,TRBV5-5,TRBJ1-5,CASNLLTGVGEAQHF,TGTGCCAGCAACCTACTGACAGGGGTGGGAGAAGCCCAGCATTTT
16,TRBD1,NA,TRBV5-8,TRBJ1-1,CASSFLQGALNTEAFF,TGTGCCAGCAGCTTCTTACAGGGGGCCCTGAACACTGAAGCTTTCTTT
13,NA,NA,TRBV2,TRBJ1-4,CASSEHLSEKLFF,TGTGCCAGCAGTGAACATTTGAGTGAAAAACTGTTTTTT